These T cell receptor beta chains were read from a single sample in a study of OX40 agonist ivuxolimab in advanced cancers. The assay was immunoSEQ multiplex PCR, and TCRdb's table has in-frame clones only and misses some. Of tens of thousands of clones in the sample, over 90% were seen once. This specimen consisted of CD4+ or CD8+ T cells sorted from blood, obtained in a trial of the OX40 agonist ivuxolimab. The receptors were gathered from an adult with an advanced solid tumor such as melanoma, head and neck, liver or kidney cancer. CDR3s include the opening cysteine and the closing phenylalanine or tryptophan.

j_call v_call cdr3_aa
TRBJ2-5 TRBV4-3 CASSQGVAGTQYF
TRBJ2-3 TRBV27 CASSFGSEHTDTQYF
TRBJ1-2 TRBV6-1 CATLTGGANYGYTF
TRBJ2-5 TRBV6-5 CATQRWGRETQYF
TRBJ1-5 TRBV9 CASSVGRDSNQPQHF
TRBJ1-2 TRBV19 CASSLWDRGRDGYTF
TRBJ1-1 TRBV2 CAEGGTQNTEAFF
TRBJ2-3 TRBV27 CASTNRPDTQYF
TRBJ1-2 TRBV7-8 CASSLGTDYGYTF
TRBJ1-1 TRBV5-6 CASSLGFGPPGWNTEAFF
TRBJ2-7 TRBV29-1 CSVALGAGYEQYF
TRBJ2-7 TRBV5-1 CASSLAVGQGAVREQYF
TRBJ1-5 TRBV9 CASSVAGGDQPQHF
TRBJ1-1 TRBV4-1 CASSRQGDTEAFF
TRBJ1-4 TRBV6-5 CASRTGGEKLFF
TRBJ1-1 TRBV27 CASSYSVSGTEAFF
TRBJ2-1 TRBV28 CASSLGTSGNNEQFF
TRBJ2-7 TRBV4-1 CASSPGTSEPYEQYF
TRBJ2-5 TRBV6-5 CASSASEETQYF
TRBJ2-7 TRBV5-1 CASSLADSGYTYEQYF
TRBJ2-7 TRBV20-1 CSARGGEQYF
TRBJ2-1 TRBV5-8 CASSSLADHNEQFF
TRBJ1-1 TRBV6-1 CASSVGASTEAFF
TRBJ1-6 TRBV4-3 CASSQGGQGGSPLHF
TRBJ2-7 TRBV5-4 CASSSSQGWEQYF
TRBJ2-3 TRBV28 CASTGPYTDTQYF
- TRBV13 CASSLGRSLYEQYF
TRBJ2-3 TRBV9 CASSVGDRATDTQYF